This TCR beta chain emerged from a study of identifying expanded T cells in peripheral blood (dated by TCRdb to the late 2010s). At the level of the whole study: Separate aliquots of the same genomic DNA pool were sequenced to produce technical replicates, and four replicates were compared in pairs.

TCRbeta CDR3 regions were profiled by bias-controlled multiplex PCR amplification of genomic DNA with the immunoSEQ Assay. For the original study's pipeline: To quantify the absolute abundance of each unique TCRbeta CDR3 region, the sequences were collapsed and filtered. Two models were used to test differential abundance: a binomial model (Fisher-equivalent) and a beta-binomial model that adds time-dependent variance fitted from healthy donors. Clones with fewer than 5 combined templates were excluded, and clones with Benjamini-Hochberg FDR below 0.01 were called differentially abundant. The form v = (b*log(k)+a)^2 was used to model beta-binomial variance as a function of total template count across the two samples. Held by TCRdb, this immuneACCESS table contains in-frame sequences only and omits some clones. Under half of the omission traces to an unresolved V gene where checked; the cause of the rest is unknown. For V, J and clone size, that table is used; D and trimming come from the DNA. For this sample the table gives under 100,000 clones, of which over 85% were detected only once. The top ten constitute around 7% of the sample.

The paper's findings and limits, for the study overall: The beta-binomial model significantly reduced the number of clones called differentially abundant and the false-positive rate across all healthy-donor time intervals. Across all healthy donors, variance in clone template counts between roughly 2-week samples was found to increase significantly with total template count. Approximately 1.2 differentially abundant clones were flagged by the binomial model between technical replicates, whereas about 15 and 19 were flagged over two weeks and four weeks, respectively. The authors expected that over much longer intervals, such as months to years, biological variance in healthy repertoires might increase even further.

With respect to this clone: Its antigen is currently not known. One base away there is no much larger clone; base qualities are not given. Other DNA sequences of this sample code for an identical CDR3.

No immune events, such as infections, were documented for the healthy donors during the collection period. Healthy-donor blood repertoires served as a training cohort to calibrate time-dependent variance in a beta-binomial model of T-cell clone differential abundance. There were some ten healthy donors in the training cohort, of whom 3 were female and 7 were male. An age range of roughly 25 to 65 years, with an average of around 44 years, was recorded for the donors. Whole blood was collected from each healthy donor at three time points spaced 2 to 3 weeks apart and obtained from a commercial supplier. Genomic DNA was extracted from unsorted whole blood for immunosequencing. Trimming removed 0 bases from V and 6 bases from J, leaving 5 bases between the germline ends. From cysteine to phenylalanine, the CDR3 is 12 amino acids long. The kept DNA is CDR3 alone, 36 bases in frame from the first base. As encoded in the germline V gene, CDR1 is MNHNS while CDR2 is SASEGT.

Sequencing was done on a sample of blood. The receptor was isolated from a person aged 18 to 70 in good health. The chain is assembled from TRBV6-1 and TRBJ1-2, with the D gene not clear enough to name. The CDR3 in this case is CASSEARDGYTF. The DNA sequence is TGTGCCAGCAGTGAAGCGCGCGATGGCTACACCTTC.